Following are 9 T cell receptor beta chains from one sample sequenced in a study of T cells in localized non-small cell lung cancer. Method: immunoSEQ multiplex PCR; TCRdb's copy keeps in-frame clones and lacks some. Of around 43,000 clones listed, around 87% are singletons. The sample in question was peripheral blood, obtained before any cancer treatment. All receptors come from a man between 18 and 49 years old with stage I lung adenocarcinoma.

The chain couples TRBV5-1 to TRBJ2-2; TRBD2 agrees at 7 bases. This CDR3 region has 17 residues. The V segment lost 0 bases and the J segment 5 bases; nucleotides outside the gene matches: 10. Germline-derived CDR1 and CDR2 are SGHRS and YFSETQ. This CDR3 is CASSLALLAAGTGELFF. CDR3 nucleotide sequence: TGCGCCAGCAGCTTGGCCCTGCTAGCGGCGGGGACCGGGGAGCTGTTTTTT.

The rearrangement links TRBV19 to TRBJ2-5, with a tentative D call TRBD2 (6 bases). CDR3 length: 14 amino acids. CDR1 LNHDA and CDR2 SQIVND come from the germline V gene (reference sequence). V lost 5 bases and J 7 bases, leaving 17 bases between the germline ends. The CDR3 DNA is TGTGCCAGTAGTTCGGGAGCAGGGAGCACGACCCAGTACTTC. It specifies CASSSGAGSTTQYF.

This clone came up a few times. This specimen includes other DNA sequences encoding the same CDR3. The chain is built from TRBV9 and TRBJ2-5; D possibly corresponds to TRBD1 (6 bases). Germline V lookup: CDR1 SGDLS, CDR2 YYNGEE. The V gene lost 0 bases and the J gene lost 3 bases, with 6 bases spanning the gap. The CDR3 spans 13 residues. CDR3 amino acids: CASSVGQEETQYF. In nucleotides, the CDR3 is TGTGCCAGCAGCGTAGGACAGGAAGAGACCCAGTACTTC.

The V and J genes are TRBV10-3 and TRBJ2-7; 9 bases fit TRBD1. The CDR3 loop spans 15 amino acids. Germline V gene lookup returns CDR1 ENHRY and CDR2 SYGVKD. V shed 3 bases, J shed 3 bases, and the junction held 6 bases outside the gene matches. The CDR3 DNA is TGTGCCATCAGTGACGCAGGGACAGGGAGCTACGAGCAGTACTTC. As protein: CAISDAGTGSYEQYF.

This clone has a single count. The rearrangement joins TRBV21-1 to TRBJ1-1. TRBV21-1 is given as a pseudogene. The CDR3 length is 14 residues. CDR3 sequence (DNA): TGTGCCAGCAGCAGAGGAAAGTCGAACACTGAAGCTTTCTTT. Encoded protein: CASSRGKSNTEAFF.

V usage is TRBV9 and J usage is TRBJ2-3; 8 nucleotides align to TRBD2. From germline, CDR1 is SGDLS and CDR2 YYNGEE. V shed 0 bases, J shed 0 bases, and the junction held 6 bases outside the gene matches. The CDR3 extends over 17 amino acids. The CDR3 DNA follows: TGTGCCAGCAGCGTAGACGGGGGGGCAACAAGCACAGATACGCAGTATTTT. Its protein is CASSVDGGATSTDTQYF.

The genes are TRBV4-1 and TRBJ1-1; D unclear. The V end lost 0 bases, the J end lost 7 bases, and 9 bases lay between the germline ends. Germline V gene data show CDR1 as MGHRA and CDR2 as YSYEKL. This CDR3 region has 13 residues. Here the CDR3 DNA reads TGCGCCAGCAGCCAAGATGTTCCGGGTGAAGCTTTCTTT. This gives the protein CASSQDVPGEAFF.

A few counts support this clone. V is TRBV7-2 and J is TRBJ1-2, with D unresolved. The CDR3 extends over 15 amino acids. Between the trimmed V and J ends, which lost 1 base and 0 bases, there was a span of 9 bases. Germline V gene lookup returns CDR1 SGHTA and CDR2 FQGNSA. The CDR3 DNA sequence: TGTGCCAGCAGCTTAGAGGCGTCCCCTAACTATGGCTACACCTTC. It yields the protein CASSLEASPNYGYTF.

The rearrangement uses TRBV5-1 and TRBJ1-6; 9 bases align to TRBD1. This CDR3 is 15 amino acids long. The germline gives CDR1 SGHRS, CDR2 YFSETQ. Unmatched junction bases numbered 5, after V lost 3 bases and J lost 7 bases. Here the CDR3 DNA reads TGCGCCAGCAGCTGGGGGGACAGGGAAAATTCACCCCTCCACTTT. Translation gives CASSWGDRENSPLHF.